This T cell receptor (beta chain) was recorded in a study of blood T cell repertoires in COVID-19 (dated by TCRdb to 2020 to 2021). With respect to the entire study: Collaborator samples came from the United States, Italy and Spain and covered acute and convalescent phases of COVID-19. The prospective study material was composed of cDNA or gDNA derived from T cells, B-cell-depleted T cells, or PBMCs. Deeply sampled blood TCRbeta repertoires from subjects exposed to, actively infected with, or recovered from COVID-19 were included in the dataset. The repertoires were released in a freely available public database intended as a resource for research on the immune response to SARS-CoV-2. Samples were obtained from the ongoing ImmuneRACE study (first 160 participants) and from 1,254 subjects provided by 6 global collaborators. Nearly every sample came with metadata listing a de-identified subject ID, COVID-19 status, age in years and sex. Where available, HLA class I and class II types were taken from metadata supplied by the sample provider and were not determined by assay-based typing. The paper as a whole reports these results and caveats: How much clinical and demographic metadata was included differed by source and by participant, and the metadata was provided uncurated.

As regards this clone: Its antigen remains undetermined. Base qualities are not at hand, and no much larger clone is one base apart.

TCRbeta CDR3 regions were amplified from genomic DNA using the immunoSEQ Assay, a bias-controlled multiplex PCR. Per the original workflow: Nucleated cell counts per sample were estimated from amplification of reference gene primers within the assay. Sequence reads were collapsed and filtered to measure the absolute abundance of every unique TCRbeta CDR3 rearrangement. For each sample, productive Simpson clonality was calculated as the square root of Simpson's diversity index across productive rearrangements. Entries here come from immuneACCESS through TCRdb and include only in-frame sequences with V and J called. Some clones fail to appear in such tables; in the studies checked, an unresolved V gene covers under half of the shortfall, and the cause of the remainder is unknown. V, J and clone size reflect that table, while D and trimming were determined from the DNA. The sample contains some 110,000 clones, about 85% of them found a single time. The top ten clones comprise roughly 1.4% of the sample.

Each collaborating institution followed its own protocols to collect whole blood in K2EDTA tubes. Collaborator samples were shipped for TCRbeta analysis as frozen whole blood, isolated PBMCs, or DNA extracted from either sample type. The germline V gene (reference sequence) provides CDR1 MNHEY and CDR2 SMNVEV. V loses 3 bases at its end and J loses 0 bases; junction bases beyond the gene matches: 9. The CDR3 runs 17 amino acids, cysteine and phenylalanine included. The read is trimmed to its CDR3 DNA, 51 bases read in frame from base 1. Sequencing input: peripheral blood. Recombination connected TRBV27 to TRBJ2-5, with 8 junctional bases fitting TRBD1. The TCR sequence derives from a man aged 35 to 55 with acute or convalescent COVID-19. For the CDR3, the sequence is CASSLLPRTGYQETQYF. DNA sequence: TGTGCCAGCAGTTTGCTCCCCAGGACAGGGTACCAAGAGACCCAGTACTTC.